The 6 T cell receptor beta chains given below trace back to one sample, sequenced in a study of T-cell reconstitution after alpha-beta-depleted transplantation in children. Unique molecular identifiers were incorporated when the TCRbeta library was constructed. TCRdb fed the PCR reads into MiXCR, producing one record per CDR3 protein. The sample has roughly 220,000 distinct CDR3 sequences, about 8.7% seen once. Source: PBMCs, mostly from graft donor cells, taken 360 days after TCRalphabeta/CD19-depleted stem cell transplant. These receptors came from a male patient between 2 and 10 years old who had a stem cell transplant for acute myeloid leukemia, so the T cells may come from the graft donor.

The table lists this clonotype with many counts. This chain connects TRBV3-1 to TRBJ2-3; TRBD2 aligns across 8 bases. This CDR3 spans 16 amino acids. V lost 1 base, J lost 7 bases, and 10 bases stayed unmatched. Germline loops: CDR1 LGHDT, CDR2 YNNKEL (reference sequence). The DNA for the CDR3 is TGTGCCAGCAGCCAAGGATACGGGAGGGCCGGGAATACGCAGTATTTT. Its translation is CASSQGYGRAGNTQYF.

The table lists this clonotype with many counts. The chain combines TRBV11-2 with TRBJ1-5, with D hard to call. Trimming took off 1 base at V and 5 bases at J, with 6 bases between the two ends. Per the germline V gene, CDR1 is SGHAT and CDR2 is FQNNGV. The CDR3 totals 13 residues. CDR3 region: CASSLVTDQPQHF. The CDR3 DNA reads as TGTGCCAGCAGCTTAGTAACGGATCAGCCCCAGCATTTT.

This clonotype was recorded many times. The chain combines TRBV25-1 with TRBJ1-5; tentative D call: TRBD1 (5 bases). Trimming took off 3 bases at V and 1 base at J, with 10 bases between the two ends. Looked up from germline, CDR1 is MGHDK and CDR2 is SYGVNS. The CDR3 loop spans 15 amino acids. CDR3 nucleotide sequence: TGTGCCAGCAGTGAGGGGCAGGGAAGCAATCAGCCCCAGCATTTT. It codes for CASSEGQGSNQPQHF.

The rearrangement links TRBV7-8 to TRBJ2-1, with TRBD1 identical over 7 bases. Germline V gives CDR1 SGHVS, CDR2 FQNEAQ. V trimming: 4 bases; J trimming: 0 bases; junction bases outside the gene matches: 3. The CDR3 totals 15 residues. CDR3 DNA sequence: TGTGCCAGCAGCTGGGCAGGGGGCTCCTACAATGAGCAGTTCTTC. As protein: CASSWAGGSYNEQFF.

This clonotype was observed once. V gene TRBV18 combines with J gene TRBJ2-7; TRBD1 might be the D (6 bases). Germline CDR1 and CDR2: KGHSH and LQKENI. The ends were cut back, 3 bases at V and 3 bases at J, with 18 bases in the middle. This CDR3 contains 16 residues. CDR3 sequence: CASSPNRQATYYEQYF. The CDR3 DNA is TGTGCCAGCTCACCGAACCGACAGGCGACGTACTACGAGCAGTACTTC.

V is TRBV5-1 and J is TRBJ2-1; D is unresolved. Looked up from germline, CDR1 is SGHRS and CDR2 is YFSETQ. V lost 2 bases, J lost 6 bases, and 12 bases lay in between. The length of the CDR3 is 14 residues. This CDR3 is CASSFPTLTNEQFF. DNA for the CDR3: TGCGCCAGCAGCTTCCCGACTTTAACCAATGAGCAGTTCTTC.